This TCR beta chain was found in a study of blood T cell repertoires in COVID-19. For the study at large: Collection of acute and convalescent COVID-19 samples took place in the United States, Italy and Spain.

This CDR3 has 16 amino acids. The V and J ends lost 4 bases and 12 bases, in that order; junction bases with no gene match: 16. CDR1 is MGHRA, CDR2 YSYEKL, per germline. Authors' methods: Reference gene primers were amplified, and this amplification served to estimate nucleated cell counts. Generated by immunoSEQ multiplex PCR, the TCRdb table keeps only in-frame clones and is missing some. That table is the source of V, J and clone size, and D and trimming were worked out from the DNA. The sample carries some 300,000 clones, about nine tenths recorded once. Followed longitudinally, the Seattle patients had been enrolled during active infection.

The source material was peripheral blood. This clonotype was obtained from a woman between 45 and 65 years old with COVID-19, enrolled during active disease. This chain uses TRBV4-1 with TRBJ2-1; 9 bases align to TRBD2. In DNA, the CDR3 is TGCGCCAGCAGCCTATGGACTAGCGCACCACCCCAGGGGCAGTTCTTC. The encoded protein is CASSLWTSAPPQGQFF.